Described below is a single T cell receptor (beta chain) sequence and its context. V shed 3 bases and J shed 4 bases, with 16 bases lying between them. The germline V gene encodes CDR1 SGHRS and CDR2 YFSETQ. The CDR3 covers 15 residues. The source of the sample is a study of OX40 agonist ivuxolimab in advanced cancers. TCRdb's copy holds only in-frame clones and misses some; the assay was immunoSEQ multiplex PCR. Among approximately 61,000 clones listed, approximately 91% were seen once. The specimen comprised CD4+ or CD8+ T cells sorted from blood, sampled in a trial of the OX40 agonist ivuxolimab. The sequence was obtained from an adult with an advanced solid tumor such as melanoma, head and neck, liver or kidney cancer. The gene calls are TRBV5-1 and TRBJ1-2, with D maybe TRBD1 (6 bases). CDR3 residues: CASSSYWTASYGYTF. In nucleotides, the CDR3 is TGCGCCAGCAGCTCCTACTGGACAGCCTCCTATGGCTACACCTTC.